Following are 8 T cell receptor beta chains from one sample sequenced in a study of T cells after yellow fever vaccination. TCRdb passed the 5' RACE reads through MiXCR, listing each CDR3 protein once. Of hundreds of thousands of distinct CDR3 sequences listed, roughly 12% were seen once; the top ten hold about 15%. The sample here was PBMCs, taken on the day of the yellow fever booster vaccination. All receptors come from a man in his thirties or forties who received the YFV17D yellow fever vaccine.

Only a few counts were recorded for this clonotype. The chain couples TRBV18 to TRBJ2-1; D gene ambiguous. Between the trimmed V and J ends, which lost 3 bases and 4 bases, there was a span of 13 bases. Germline V lookup: CDR1 KGHSH, CDR2 LQKENI. CDR3 size: 15 residues. CDR3 in DNA: TGTGCCAGCTCACCGGTGGCAGGTACATACAATGAGCAGTTCTTC. Translation: CASSPVAGTYNEQFF.

This clonotype was counted a few times. The chain uses TRBV6-1 and TRBJ2-1, with D possibly TRBD2 on 7 matching bases. Germline assignment: CDR1 MNHNS and CDR2 SASEGT. Trimming cost V 6 bases and J 9 bases, with 21 bases left between them. The length of the CDR3 is 15 residues. CDR3: CASSERTVPGGEQFF. CDR3 DNA sequence: TGTGCCAGCAGCGAAAGGACAGTCCCGGGAGGTGAGCAGTTCTTC.

A few counts support this clonotype. CDR3 sequence: CSAMLWRKGTDTQYF. As DNA, the CDR3 is TGCAGTGCCATGCTCTGGCGAAAAGGCACAGATACGCAGTATTTT. The V gene is TRBV20-1, the J gene TRBJ2-3, with D unclear. Trimming took 6 bases from V and 1 from J, leaving 17 bases between them. The length of the CDR3 is 15 residues. Per germline, CDR1 DFQATT and CDR2 SNEGSKA (reference sequence).

This rearrangement joins TRBV14 to TRBJ1-1; D gene ambiguous. The CDR3 length is 13 residues. Trimming pared 3 bases from V and 8 bases from J, leaving 13 bases between. Germline V gene sequence: CDR1 SGHDN, CDR2 FVKESK. CDR3 in amino acids: CASSQGRRREAFF. CDR3 sequence (DNA): TGTGCCAGCAGCCAGGGAAGACGGCGGGAAGCTTTCTTT.

The chain couples TRBV24-1 to TRBJ2-1; 8 bases are shared with TRBD2. CDR3 length: 16 amino acids. From germline, CDR1 is KGHDR and CDR2 SFDVKD. Trimming removed 0 bases from V and 6 bases from J; junction bases left unmatched: 6. In nucleotides, the CDR3 is TGTGCCACCAGTGATTTGGGACCGGGACTAGGCAATGAGCAGTTCTTC. Translation: CATSDLGPGLGNEQFF.

This clonotype was seen more than once but under ten times. In nucleotides, the CDR3 is TGTGCCAGCAGCCCCCGTGCAATTCAATACAATGAGCAGTTCTTC. Its protein product is CASSPRAIQYNEQFF. J is TRBJ2-1 and V is TRBV6-1, with D unresolved. Germline V gives CDR1 MNHNS, CDR2 SASEGT. V was cut by 6 bases and J by 4 bases, with 16 bases left in between. This CDR3 is 15 amino acids long.

The chain couples TRBV15 to TRBJ2-1; 9 bases match TRBD2. CDR3 size: 14 residues. Germline CDR1 and CDR2: LNHNV and YYDKDF (reference sequence). J lost 16 bases, V lost 0 bases, and 10 bases had no gene match. This chain's CDR3 is CATSRETGGRAFFF. Written as DNA, the CDR3 is TGTGCCACCAGCAGAGAGACGGGCGGGAGGGCCTTTTTCTTC.

This clonotype was detected a few times. This rearrangement joins TRBV4-3 to TRBJ2-3; possible D gene TRBD2, 7 bases. Germline CDR1 and CDR2: LGHNA and YSLEER. V was pared by 1 base and J by 1 base, with 15 bases between. CDR3 length equals 17 residues. The CDR3 DNA reads TGCGCCAGCAGCCAAGTTTATGGAGGGGGGGGCACAGATACGCAGTATTTT. It encodes CASSQVYGGGGTDTQYF.